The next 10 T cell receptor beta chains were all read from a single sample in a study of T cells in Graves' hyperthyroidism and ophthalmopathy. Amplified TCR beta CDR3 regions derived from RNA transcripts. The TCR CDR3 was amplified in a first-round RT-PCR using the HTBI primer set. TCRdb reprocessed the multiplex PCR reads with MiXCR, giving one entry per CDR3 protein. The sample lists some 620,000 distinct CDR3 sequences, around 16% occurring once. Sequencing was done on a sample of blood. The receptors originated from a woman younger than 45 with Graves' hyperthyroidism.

This chain's CDR3 is CASSIPGGELFF. CDR3 coding DNA: TGTGCCAGCAGTATCCCAGGGGGGGAGCTGTTTTTT. This chain joins TRBV28 and TRBJ2-2, with TRBD1 as a possible D gene (5 bases). The germline V gene has CDR1 MDHEN and CDR2 SYDVKM. CDR3 length: 12 amino acids. V was cut by 5 bases and J by 8 bases, with 9 bases left in between.

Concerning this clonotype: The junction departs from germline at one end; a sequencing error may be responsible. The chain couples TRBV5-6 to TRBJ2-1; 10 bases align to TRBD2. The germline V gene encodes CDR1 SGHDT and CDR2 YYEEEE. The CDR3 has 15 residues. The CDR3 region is CASSLAGGAYSEQFF. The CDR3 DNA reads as TGTGCCAGCAGCTTAGCGGGGGGGGCCTACAGTGAGCAGTTCTTC. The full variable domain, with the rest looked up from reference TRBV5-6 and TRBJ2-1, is DAGVTQSPTHLIKTRGQQVTLRCSPKSGHDTVSWYQQALGQGPQFIFQYYEEEERQRGNFPDRFSGHQFPNYSSELNVNALLLGDSALYLCASSLAGGAYSEQFFGPGTRLTVL.

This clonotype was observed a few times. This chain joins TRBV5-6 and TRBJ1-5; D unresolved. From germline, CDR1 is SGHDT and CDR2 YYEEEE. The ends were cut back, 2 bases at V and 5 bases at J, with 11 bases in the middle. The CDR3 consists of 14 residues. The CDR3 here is CASSFRGRDQPQHF. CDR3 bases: TGTGCCAGCAGCTTTCGTGGGAGGGATCAGCCCCAGCATTTT.

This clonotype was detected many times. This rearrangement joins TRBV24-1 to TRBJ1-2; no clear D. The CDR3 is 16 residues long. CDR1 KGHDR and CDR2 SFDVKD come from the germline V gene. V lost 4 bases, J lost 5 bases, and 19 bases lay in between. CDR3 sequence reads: CATSDTGSPTGYGYTF. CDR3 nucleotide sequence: TGTGCCACCAGTGACACGGGATCCCCAACTGGGTATGGCTACACCTTC.

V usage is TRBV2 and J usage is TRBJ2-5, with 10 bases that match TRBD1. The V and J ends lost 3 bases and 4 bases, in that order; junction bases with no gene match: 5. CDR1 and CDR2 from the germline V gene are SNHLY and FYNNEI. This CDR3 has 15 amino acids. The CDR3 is CASSDPGQGLETQYF. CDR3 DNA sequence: TGTGCCAGCAGTGATCCGGGACAGGGGTTAGAGACCCAGTACTTC.

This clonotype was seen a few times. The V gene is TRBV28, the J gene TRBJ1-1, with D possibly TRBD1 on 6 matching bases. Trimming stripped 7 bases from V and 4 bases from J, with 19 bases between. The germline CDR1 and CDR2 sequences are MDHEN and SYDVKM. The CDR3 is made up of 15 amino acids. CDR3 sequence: CASTHGPQGSTEAFF. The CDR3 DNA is TGTGCCAGCACTCATGGCCCCCAGGGGAGCACTGAAGCTTTCTTT.

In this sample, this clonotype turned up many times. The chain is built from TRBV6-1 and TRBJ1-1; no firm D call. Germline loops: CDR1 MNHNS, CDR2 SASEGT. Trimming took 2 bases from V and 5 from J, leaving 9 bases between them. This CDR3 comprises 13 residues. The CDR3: CASSEHGRTEAFF. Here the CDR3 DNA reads TGTGCCAGCAGTGAACATGGAAGGACTGAAGCTTTCTTT.

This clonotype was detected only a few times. As DNA, the CDR3 is TGTGCCAGTAAGAATAGCGGGTCCTACAATGAGCAGTTCTTC. It codes for CASKNSGSYNEQFF. The chain links TRBV19 to TRBJ2-1, with TRBD2 matching over 7 bases. Trimming took 7 bases from V and 1 from J; bases not matched to a gene: 4. The CDR3 length is 14 residues. From germline, CDR1 is LNHDA and CDR2 SQIVND (reference sequence).

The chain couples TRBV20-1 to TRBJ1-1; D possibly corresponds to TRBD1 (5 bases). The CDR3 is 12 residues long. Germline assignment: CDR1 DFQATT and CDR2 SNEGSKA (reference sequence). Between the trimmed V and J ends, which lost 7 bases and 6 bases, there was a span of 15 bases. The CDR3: CSGSRRGSEAFF. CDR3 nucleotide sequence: TGCAGTGGTTCTAGGAGGGGCTCTGAAGCTTTCTTT.

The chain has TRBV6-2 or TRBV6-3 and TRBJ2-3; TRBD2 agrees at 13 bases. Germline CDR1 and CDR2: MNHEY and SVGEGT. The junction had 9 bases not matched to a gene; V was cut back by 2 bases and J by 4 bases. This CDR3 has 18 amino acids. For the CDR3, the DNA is TGTGCCAGCAGTTACAACGGACTAGCGGGAGACCCCGCAGATACGCAGTATTTT. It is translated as CASSYNGLAGDPADTQYF.